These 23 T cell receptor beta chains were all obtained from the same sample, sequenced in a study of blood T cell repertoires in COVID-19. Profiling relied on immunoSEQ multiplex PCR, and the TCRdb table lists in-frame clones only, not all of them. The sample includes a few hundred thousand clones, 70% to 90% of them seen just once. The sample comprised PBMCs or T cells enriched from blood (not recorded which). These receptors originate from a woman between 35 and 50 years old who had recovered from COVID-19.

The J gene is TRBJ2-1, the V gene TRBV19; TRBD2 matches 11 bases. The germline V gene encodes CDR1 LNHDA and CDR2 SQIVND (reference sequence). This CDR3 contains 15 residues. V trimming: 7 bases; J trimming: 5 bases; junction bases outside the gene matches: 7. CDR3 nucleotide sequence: TGTGCCAGTACCATACAACTAGCGGGAGACAATGAGCAGTTCTTC. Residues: CASTIQLAGDNEQFF.

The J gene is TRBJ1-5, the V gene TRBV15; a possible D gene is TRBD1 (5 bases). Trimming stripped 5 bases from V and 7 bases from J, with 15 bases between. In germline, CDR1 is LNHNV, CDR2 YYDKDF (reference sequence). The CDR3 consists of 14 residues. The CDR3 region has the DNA TGTGCCACCAGCCGTGGGGGGGTCGGGCAGCCCCAGCATTTT. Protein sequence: CATSRGGVGQPQHF.

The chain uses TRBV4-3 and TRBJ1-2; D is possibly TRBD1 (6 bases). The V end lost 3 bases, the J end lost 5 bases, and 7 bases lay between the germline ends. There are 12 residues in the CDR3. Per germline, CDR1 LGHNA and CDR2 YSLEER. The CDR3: CASSQGAYGYTF. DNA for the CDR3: TGCGCCAGCAGCCAGGGGGCATATGGCTACACCTTC.

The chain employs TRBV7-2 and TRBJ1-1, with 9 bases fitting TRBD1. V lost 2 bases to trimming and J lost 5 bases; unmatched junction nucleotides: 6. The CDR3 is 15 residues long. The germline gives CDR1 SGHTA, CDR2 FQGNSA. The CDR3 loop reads CASSLLQGAGTEAFF. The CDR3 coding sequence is TGTGCCAGCAGCTTACTACAGGGGGCTGGGACTGAAGCTTTCTTT.

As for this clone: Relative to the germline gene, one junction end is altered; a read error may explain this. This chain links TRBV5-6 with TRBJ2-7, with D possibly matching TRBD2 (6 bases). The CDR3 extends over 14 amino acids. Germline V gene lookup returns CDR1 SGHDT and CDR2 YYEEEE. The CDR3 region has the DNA TGTGCCAGCACCTTGGGGAGGCACGGCTACGAGCAGTACTTC. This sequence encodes CASTLGRHGYEQYF.

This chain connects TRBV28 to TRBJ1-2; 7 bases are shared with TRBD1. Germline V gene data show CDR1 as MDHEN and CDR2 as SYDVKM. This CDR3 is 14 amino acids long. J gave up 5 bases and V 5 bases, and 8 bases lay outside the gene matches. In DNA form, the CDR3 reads TGTGCCAGCAGTAAACAGGGGAGAGTATATGGCTACACCTTC. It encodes CASSKQGRVYGYTF.

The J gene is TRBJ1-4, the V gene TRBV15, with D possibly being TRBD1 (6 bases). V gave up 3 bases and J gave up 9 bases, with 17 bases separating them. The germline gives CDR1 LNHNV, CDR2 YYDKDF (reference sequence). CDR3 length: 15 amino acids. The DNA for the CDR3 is TGTGCCACCAGCAGCTTACCCGGGACAATAAAAAAACTGTTTTTT. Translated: CATSSLPGTIKKLFF.

CDR3 residues: CASSLQAGTVNIQYF. The CDR3 coding sequence is TGTGCCAGCTCACTACAAGCCGGGACAGTTAACATTCAGTACTTC. This chain connects TRBV18 to TRBJ2-4; 7 nucleotides agree with TRBD1. The CDR3 consists of 15 residues. CDR1 and CDR2 from the germline V gene are KGHSH and LQKENI. With V trimmed by 4 bases and J by 7 bases, 10 bases remained unmatched.

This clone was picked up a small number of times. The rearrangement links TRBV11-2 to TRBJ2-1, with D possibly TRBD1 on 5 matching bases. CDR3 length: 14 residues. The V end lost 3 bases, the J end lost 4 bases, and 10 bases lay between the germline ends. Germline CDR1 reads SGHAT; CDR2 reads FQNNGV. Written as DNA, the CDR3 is TGTGCCAGCAGCTTTGATCAGGGTTACAATGAGCAGTTCTTC. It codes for CASSFDQGYNEQFF.

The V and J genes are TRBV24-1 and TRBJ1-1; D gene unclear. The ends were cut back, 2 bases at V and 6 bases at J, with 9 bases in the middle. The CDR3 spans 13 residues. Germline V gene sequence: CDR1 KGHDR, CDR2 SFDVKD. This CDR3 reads CATSDSWAAEAFF. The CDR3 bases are TGTGCCACCAGTGATTCTTGGGCAGCTGAAGCTTTCTTT.

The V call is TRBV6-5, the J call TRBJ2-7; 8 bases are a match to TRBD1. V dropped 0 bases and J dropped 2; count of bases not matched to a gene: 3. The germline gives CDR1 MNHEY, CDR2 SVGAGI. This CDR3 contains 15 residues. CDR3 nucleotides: TGTGCCAGCAGTTACTCCAGGGGGCCTGCCTACGAGCAGTACTTC. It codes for CASSYSRGPAYEQYF.

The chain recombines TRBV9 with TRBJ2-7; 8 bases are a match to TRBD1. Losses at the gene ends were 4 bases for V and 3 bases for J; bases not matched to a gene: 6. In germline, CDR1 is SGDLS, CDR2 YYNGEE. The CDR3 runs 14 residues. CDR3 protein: CASSPRTGGYEQYF. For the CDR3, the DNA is TGTGCCAGCAGCCCCAGAACAGGGGGCTACGAGCAGTACTTC. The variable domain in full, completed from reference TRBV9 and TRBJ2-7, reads DSGVTQTPKHLITATGQRVTLRCSPRSGDLSVYWYQQSLDQGLQFLIQYYNGEERAKGNILERFSAQQFPDLHSELNLSSLELGDSALYFCASSPRTGGYEQYFGPGTRLTVT.

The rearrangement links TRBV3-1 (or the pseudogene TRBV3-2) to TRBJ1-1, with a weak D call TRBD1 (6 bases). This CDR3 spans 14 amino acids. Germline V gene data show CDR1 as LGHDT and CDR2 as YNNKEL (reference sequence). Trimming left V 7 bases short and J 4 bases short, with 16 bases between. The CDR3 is CASTLGGWSTEAFF. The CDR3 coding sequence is TGTGCCAGCACCCTAGGGGGTTGGTCCACTGAAGCTTTCTTT.

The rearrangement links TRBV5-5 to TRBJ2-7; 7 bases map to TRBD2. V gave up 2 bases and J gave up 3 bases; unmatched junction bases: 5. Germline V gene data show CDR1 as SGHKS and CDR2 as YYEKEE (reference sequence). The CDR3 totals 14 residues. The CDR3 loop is CASSLAGPNYEQYF. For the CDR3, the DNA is TGTGCCAGCAGCTTAGCGGGGCCGAACTACGAGCAGTACTTC.

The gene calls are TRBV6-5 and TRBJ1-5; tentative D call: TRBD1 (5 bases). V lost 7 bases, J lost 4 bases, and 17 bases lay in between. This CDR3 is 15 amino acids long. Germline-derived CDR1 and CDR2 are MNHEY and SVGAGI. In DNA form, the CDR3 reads TGTGCCAGCACCACAAGGGGTTGGGGAAATCAGCCCCAGCATTTT. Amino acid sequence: CASTTRGWGNQPQHF.

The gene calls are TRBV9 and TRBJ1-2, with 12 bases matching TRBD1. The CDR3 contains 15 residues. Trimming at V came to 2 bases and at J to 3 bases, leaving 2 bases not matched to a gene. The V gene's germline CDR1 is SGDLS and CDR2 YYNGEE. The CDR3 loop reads CASSVGTGGDYGYTF. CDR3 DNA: TGTGCCAGCAGCGTCGGGACAGGGGGCGACTATGGCTACACCTTC.

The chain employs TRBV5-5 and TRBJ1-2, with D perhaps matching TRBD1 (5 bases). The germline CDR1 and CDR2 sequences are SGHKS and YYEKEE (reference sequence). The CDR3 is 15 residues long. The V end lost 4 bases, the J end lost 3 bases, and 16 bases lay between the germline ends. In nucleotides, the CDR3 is TGTGCCAGCAGCGGGAAGGACAAAACCTACTATGGCTACACCTTC. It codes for CASSGKDKTYYGYTF.

The CDR3 loop reads CASSLDKTGTNEKLFF. The CDR3 DNA reads as TGTGCCAGCAGCTTAGACAAGACAGGAACTAATGAAAAACTGTTTTTT. V and J are TRBV7-9 and TRBJ1-4, with a weak D call TRBD1 (6 bases). This CDR3 region has 16 residues. Germline V gene data show CDR1 as SEHNR and CDR2 as FQNEAQ (reference sequence). V was clipped by 1 base and J by 1 base, with 10 bases between them.

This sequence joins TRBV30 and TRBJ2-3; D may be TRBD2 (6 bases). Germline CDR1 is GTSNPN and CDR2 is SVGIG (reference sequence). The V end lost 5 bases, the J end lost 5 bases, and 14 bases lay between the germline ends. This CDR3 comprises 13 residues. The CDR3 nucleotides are TGTGCCTGGGGAGGGCCCCGAGGAGATACGCAGTATTTT. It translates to CAWGGPRGDTQYF.

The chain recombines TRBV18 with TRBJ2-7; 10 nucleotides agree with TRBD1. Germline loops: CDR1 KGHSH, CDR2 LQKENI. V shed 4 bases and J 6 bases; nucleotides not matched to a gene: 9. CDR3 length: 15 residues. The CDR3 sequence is CASSLSGTGEREQYF. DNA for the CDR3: TGTGCCAGCTCACTCTCTGGGACAGGGGAACGCGAGCAGTACTTC.

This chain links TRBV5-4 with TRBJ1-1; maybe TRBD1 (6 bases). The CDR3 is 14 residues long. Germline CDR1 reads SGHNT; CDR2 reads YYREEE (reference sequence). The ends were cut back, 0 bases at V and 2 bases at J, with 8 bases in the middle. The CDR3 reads CASSLEQGNTEAFF. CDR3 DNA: TGTGCCAGCAGCTTGGAACAGGGAAACACTGAAGCTTTCTTT.

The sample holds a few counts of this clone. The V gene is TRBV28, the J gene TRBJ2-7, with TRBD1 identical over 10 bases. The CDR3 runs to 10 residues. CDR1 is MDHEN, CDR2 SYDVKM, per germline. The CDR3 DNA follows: TGTGGGGACAGGGGACACGAGCAGTACTTC. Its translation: CGDRGHEQYF.

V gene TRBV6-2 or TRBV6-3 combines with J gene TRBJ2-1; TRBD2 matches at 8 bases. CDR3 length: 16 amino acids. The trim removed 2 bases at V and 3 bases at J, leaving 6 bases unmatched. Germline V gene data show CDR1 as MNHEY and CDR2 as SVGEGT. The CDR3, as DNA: TGTGCCAGCAGTTACGGTAGCGGGGCACTCTACAATGAGCAGTTCTTC. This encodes CASSYGSGALYNEQFF.